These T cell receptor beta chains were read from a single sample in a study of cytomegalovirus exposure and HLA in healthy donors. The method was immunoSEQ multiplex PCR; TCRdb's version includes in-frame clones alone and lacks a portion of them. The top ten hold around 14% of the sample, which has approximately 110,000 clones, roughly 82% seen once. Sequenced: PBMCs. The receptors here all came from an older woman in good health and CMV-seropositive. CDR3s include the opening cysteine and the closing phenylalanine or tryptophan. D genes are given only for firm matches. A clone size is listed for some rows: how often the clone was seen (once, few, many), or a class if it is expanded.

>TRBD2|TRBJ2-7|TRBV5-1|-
CASRASGGSYEQYF
TGCGCCAGCAGAGCCAGCGGGGGGTCCTACGAGCAGTACTTC
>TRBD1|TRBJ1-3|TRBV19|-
CASSTGQGGTGNTIYF
TGTGCCAGTAGTACGGGACAGGGAGGCACTGGAAACACCATATATTTT
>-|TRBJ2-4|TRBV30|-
CAWSKGRRDIQYF
TGTGCCTGGAGTAAAGGCAGGAGGGACATTCAGTACTTC
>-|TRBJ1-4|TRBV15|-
CATSRDTGEKLFF
TGTGCCACCAGCAGAGATACAGGCGAAAAACTGTTTTTT
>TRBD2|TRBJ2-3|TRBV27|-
CASSFSGGAASTQYF
TGTGCCAGCAGTTTTAGCGGGGGGGCCGCTTCTACGCAGTATTTT
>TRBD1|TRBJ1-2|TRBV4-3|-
CASSQAGTGVYGYTF
TGCGCCAGCAGCCAAGCCGGGACAGGGGTCTATGGCTACACCTTC
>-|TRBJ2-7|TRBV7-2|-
CASSPTTYEQYF
TGTGCCAGCAGCCCCACTACCTACGAGCAGTACTTC
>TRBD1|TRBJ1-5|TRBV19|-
CASSGRTGVSNQPQHF
TGTGCCAGTAGTGGACGGACAGGGGTTAGCAATCAGCCCCAGCATTTT
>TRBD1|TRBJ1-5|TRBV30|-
CAWSRTGGGQPQHF
TGTGCCTGGAGCCGGACAGGGGGGGGTCAGCCCCAGCATTTT
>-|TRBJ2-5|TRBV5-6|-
CASRPADQETQYF
TGTGCCAGCCGCCCTGCGGACCAAGAGACCCAGTACTTC
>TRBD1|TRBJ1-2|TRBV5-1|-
CASSQTGDYGYTF
TGCGCCAGCAGCCAAACAGGGGACTATGGCTACACCTTC
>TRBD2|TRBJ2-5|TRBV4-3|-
CASSPMRLAGETQYF
TGCGCCAGCAGCCCAATGAGACTAGCAGGAGAGACCCAGTACTTC
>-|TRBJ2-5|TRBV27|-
CASSRREGETQYF
TGTGCCAGCAGTCGAAGAGAGGGAGAGACCCAGTACTTC
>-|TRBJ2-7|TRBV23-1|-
CASSHRRPF
TGCGCCAGCAGTCATCGGAGGCCTTTC
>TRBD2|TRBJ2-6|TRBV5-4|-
CASSASGTRSGANVLTF
TGTGCCAGCAGCGCGTCCGGGACTAGGTCTGGGGCCAACGTCCTGACTTTC
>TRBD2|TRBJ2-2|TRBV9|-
CASSVVPGGQSGELFF
TGTGCCAGCAGCGTAGTTCCGGGGGGGCAGTCCGGGGAGCTGTTTTTT
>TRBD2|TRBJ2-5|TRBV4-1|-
CASSQGLAGGTFGTQYF
TGCGCCAGCAGCCAAGGTCTAGCGGGGGGAACCTTTGGGACCCAGTACTTC
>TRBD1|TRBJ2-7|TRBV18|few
CASSQDIGQAVYEQYF
TGTGCCAGCTCACAGGATATTGGACAGGCCGTCTACGAGCAGTACTTC
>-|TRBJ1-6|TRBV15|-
CATSRGGRDNSPLHF
TGTGCCACCAGCAGAGGCGGCAGGGATAATTCACCCCTCCACTTT
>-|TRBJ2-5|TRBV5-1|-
CASSLGAKVETQYF
TGCGCCAGCAGCTTGGGGGCAAAGGTGGAGACCCAGTACTTC
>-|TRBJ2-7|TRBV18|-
CASSPGTNSYEQYF
TGTGCCAGCTCCCCTGGGACAAATTCCTACGAGCAGTACTTC
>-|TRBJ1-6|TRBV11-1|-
CASSRETVGSPLHF
TGTGCCAGCAGCCGGGAGACAGTTGGTTCACCCCTCCACTTT
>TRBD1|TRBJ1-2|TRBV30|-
CAWSVETGRNYGYTF
TGTGCCTGGAGTGTTGAGACAGGGAGAAACTATGGCTACACCTTC
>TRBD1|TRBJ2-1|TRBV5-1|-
CASSSTGGEGNEQFF
TGCGCCAGCAGCTCGACAGGGGGCGAGGGGAATGAGCAGTTCTTC
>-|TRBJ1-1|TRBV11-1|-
CASSSGQLNTEAFF
TGTGCCAGCAGCTCCGGACAACTGAACACTGAAGCTTTCTTT
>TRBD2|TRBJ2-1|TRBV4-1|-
CASTPTAAGGYNEQFF
TGTGCCAGCACCCCCACCGCGGCGGGGGGATACAATGAGCAGTTCTTC
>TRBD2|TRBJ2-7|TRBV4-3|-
CASSQVRGSSYEQYF
TGCGCCAGCAGCCAAGTCCGCGGGAGTTCCTACGAGCAGTACTTC
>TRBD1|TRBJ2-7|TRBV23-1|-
CASSQSRDRSYEQYF
TGCGCCAGCAGTCAATCGCGGGACAGGTCCTACGAGCAGTACTTC
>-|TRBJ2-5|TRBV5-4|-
CASSLESLKTQYF
TGTGCCAGCAGCTTGGAGAGTCTAAAGACCCAGTACTTC
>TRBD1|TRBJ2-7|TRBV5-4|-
CASSSGTAHSYEQYF
TGTGCCAGCAGCTCCGGGACAGCCCATTCCTACGAGCAGTACTTC
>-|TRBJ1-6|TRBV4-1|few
CASSQGEGRSLHSPLHF
TGCGCCAGCAGCCAAGGTGAGGGGAGGTCTCTCCATTCACCCCTCCACTTT
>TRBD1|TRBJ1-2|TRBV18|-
CASSPGQGEGGYTF
TGTGCCAGCTCTCCTGGACAGGGCGAAGGTGGCTACACCTTC
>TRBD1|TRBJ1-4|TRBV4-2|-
CASSQELKGAGEKLFF
TGTGCCAGCAGCCAAGAGCTTAAGGGGGCAGGTGAAAAACTGTTTTTT
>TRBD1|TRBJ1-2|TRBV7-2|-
CASKQGEIGGYTF
TGTGCCAGCAAACAGGGGGAAATTGGCGGCTACACCTTC
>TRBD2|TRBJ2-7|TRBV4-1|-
CASSQRFDATGTSDEQYF
TGCGCCAGCAGCCAACGATTTGATGCCACCGGGACTAGCGACGAGCAGTACTTC
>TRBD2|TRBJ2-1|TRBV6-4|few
CASSPGLEVAEQFF
TGTGCCAGCAGCCCGGGACTAGAGGTCGCTGAGCAGTTCTTC
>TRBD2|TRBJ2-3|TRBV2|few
CASRKSSSGVTDTQYF
TGTGCCAGCAGGAAAAGTTCTAGCGGGGTCACAGATACGCAGTATTTT
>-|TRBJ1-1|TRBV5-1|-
CASSNAANYVNTEAFF
TGCGCCAGCAGCAACGCAGCAAACTACGTGAACACTGAAGCTTTCTTT
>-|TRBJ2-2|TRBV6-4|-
CASSEGLNTGELFF
TGTGCCAGCAGCGAAGGACTGAACACCGGGGAGCTGTTTTTT
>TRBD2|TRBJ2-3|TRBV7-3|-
CASSWRGESDTQYF
TGTGCCAGCAGCTGGCGGGGGGAGTCAGATACGCAGTATTTT
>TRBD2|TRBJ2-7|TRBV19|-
CASSPSGSGNYEQYF
TGTGCCAGTAGTCCCTCGGGCAGCGGGAACTACGAGCAGTACTTC
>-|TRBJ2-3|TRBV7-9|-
CASSLIDF
TGTGCCAGCAGCTTAATCGATTTT
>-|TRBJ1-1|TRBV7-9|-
CASSLGTANTEAFF
TGTGCCAGCAGCTTAGGGACAGCGAACACTGAAGCTTTCTTT
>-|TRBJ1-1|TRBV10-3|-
CAISEPGRGGNTEAFF
TGTGCCATCAGTGAACCCGGGCGGGGGGGCAACACTGAAGCTTTCTTT
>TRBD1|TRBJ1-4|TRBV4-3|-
CASSHTQGANEKLFF
TGCGCCAGCAGCCATACACAGGGGGCAAATGAAAAACTGTTTTTT
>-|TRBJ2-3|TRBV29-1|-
CSVEVLQTGWAGDTQYF
TGCAGCGTTGAAGTGCTCCAGACAGGATGGGCTGGAGATACGCAGTATTTT
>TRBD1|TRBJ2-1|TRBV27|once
CASSSPYAGQGTYNEQFF
TGTGCCAGCAGTTCACCCTACGCGGGACAGGGCACCTACAATGAGCAGTTCTTC
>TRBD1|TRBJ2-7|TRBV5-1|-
CASSSDRVYEQYF
TGCGCCAGCAGCTCGGACAGGGTCTACGAGCAGTACTTC
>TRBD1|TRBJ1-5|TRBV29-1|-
CSATPSPATDREQQPQHF
TGCAGCGCCACCCCGTCCCCCGCTACAGACAGGGAGCAGCAGCCCCAGCATTTT
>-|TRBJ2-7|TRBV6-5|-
CASSPILSYEQYF
TGTGCCAGCAGTCCCATCCTAAGCTACGAGCAGTACTTC
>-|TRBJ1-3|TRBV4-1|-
CASSVRVGNTIYF
TGCGCCAGCAGCGTCCGGGTAGGAAACACCATATATTTT
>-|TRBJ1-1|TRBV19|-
CASSQDRLNTEAFF
TGTGCCAGTAGCCAGGACAGATTGAACACTGAAGCTTTCTTT